Presented here are 15 T cell receptor beta chains from one specimen sequenced in a study of T-cell memory formation after mild COVID-19 (dated by TCRdb to the early 2020s). The library was produced with 5' RACE. The sample was run on an Illumina NovaSeq 6000. TCRdb applied fastp at Q25 and MiXCR to the public reads, then kept only in-frame beta chains. CDR3 protein duplicates are merged, each entry listing the most common genes and DNA. Counted in this sample were some 300,000 distinct CDR3 sequences; 20% to 25% of them appeared once. Around 20% of the sample belongs to the ten largest clones. Input material: PBMCs or a T cell subset sorted from them (not recorded which). Every receptor here comes from a man aged 18-30 years who had mild COVID-19 (a few samples of this study predate the infection). The sample titles of this study are shuffled in the database, so cell type and time point are left out; the donor was told from shared clones.

The chain employs TRBV12-3 or TRBV12-4 and TRBJ2-1; D may be TRBD2 (5 bases). This CDR3 region has 12 residues. Deletions cut 6 bases from V and 7 bases from J, with 10 bases between. DNA of the CDR3: TGTGCCAGCAGGCGTGAGGGAAATGAGCAGTTCTTC. Translation: CASRREGNEQFF.

This chain links TRBV15 with TRBJ2-4; TRBD2 aligns across 11 bases. The CDR3 is made up of 17 amino acids. Germline CDR1 LNHNV, CDR2 YYDKDF (reference sequence). V lost 1 base, J lost 1 base, and 3 bases stayed unmatched. CDR3 amino acids: CATSRVGLAVAKNIQYF. The CDR3 DNA is TGTGCCACCAGCAGAGTGGGACTAGCGGTGGCCAAAAACATTCAGTACTTC.

The chain employs TRBV7-2 and TRBJ1-2; D gene unclear. The V gene lost 5 bases and the J gene lost 9 bases, with 13 bases spanning the gap. Germline-derived CDR1 and CDR2 are SGHTA and FQGNSA. The CDR3 contains 12 residues. The CDR3 DNA reads as TGTGCCAGCAGCCCCCCACAGAGTAGCTACACCTTC. Its translation: CASSPPQSSYTF.

This clonotype turned up a few times. This rearrangement joins TRBV27 to TRBJ2-7; 7 bases are shared with TRBD1. Germline-derived CDR1 and CDR2 are MNHEY and SMNVEV (reference sequence). CDR3 length: 13 amino acids. Trimming took 7 bases from V and 0 from J; bases not matched to a gene: 3. The CDR3 protein is CASKTGSSYEQYF. The CDR3 DNA follows: TGTGCCAGCAAGACAGGGAGCTCCTACGAGCAGTACTTC.

This clonotype was observed a handful of times. The genes are TRBV2 and TRBJ1-6; D unclear. V lost 4 bases and J lost 9, with 19 bases in between. The CDR3 has 16 residues. Germline CDR1 SNHLY, CDR2 FYNNEI. The DNA for the CDR3 is TGTGCCAGCAGTGTCTCTCGTGTGGCGTCGGGTTCACCCCTCCACTTT. Its protein is CASSVSRVASGSPLHF. Filled out from reference TRBV2 and TRBJ1-6, the complete variable domain reads EPEVTQTPSHQVTQMGQEVILRCVPISNHLYFYWYRQILGQKVEFLVSFYNNEISEKSEIFDDQFSVERPDGSNFTLKIRSTKLEDSAMYFCASSVSRVASGSPLHFGNGTRLTVT.

This chain links TRBV28 with TRBJ2-3; D might be TRBD1 or TRBD2, each matching 5 bases. CDR1 is MDHEN and CDR2 is SYDVKM in the germline V gene. The germline V and J ends were trimmed by 3 bases and 8 bases, with 15 bases remaining between them. The CDR3 sequence is 14 residues long. The CDR3, as DNA: TGTGCCAGCAGTTTCCCCTCTAGAGGGGCTACGCAGTATTTT. This gives the protein CASSFPSRGATQYF. Full variable domain (remainder filled in from reference TRBV28 and TRBJ2-3): DVKVTQSSRYLVKRTGEKVFLECVQDMDHENMFWYRQDPGLGLRLIYFSYDVKMKEKGDIPEGYSVSREKKERFSLILESASTNQTSMYLCASSFPSRGATQYFGPGTRLTVL.

The genes are TRBV4-1 and TRBJ1-5; D gene unclear. The ends were cut back, 1 base at V and 4 bases at J, with 5 bases in the middle. Germline V gives CDR1 MGHRA, CDR2 YSYEKL. The CDR3 runs 13 residues. As DNA, the CDR3 is TGCGCCAGCAGCCAAGTGGGGAATCAGCCCCAGCATTTT. Translating gives CASSQVGNQPQHF.

The chain uses TRBV20-1 and TRBJ2-5; D is possibly TRBD2 (5 bases). The CDR3 spans 13 residues. Looked up from germline, CDR1 is DFQATT and CDR2 is SNEGSKA (reference sequence). Trimming cost V 6 bases and J 0 bases, with 11 bases left between them. The CDR3 reads CSARDRYQETQYF. Written as DNA, the CDR3 is TGCAGTGCCCGGGATAGATACCAAGAGACCCAGTACTTC.

Only a few counts were recorded for this clonotype. The rearrangement uses TRBV4-1 and TRBJ2-1, with 7 nucleotides matching TRBD1. This CDR3 has 14 residues. Losses at the gene ends were 6 bases for V and 12 bases for J; bases not matched to a gene: 14. The germline CDR1 and CDR2 sequences are MGHRA and YSYEKL. DNA for the CDR3: TGCGCCAGCAGTCGGGCCCAGGGGGTGGATTCGCAGTTCTTC. Its translation is CASSRAQGVDSQFF.

The chain couples TRBV29-1 to TRBJ1-4; weak D call: TRBD1 (5 bases). V shed 7 bases and J shed 3 bases, with 18 bases lying between them. CDR3 length: 15 residues. The germline gives CDR1 SQVTM, CDR2 ANQGSEA. The CDR3 DNA reads as TGCAGCGCAGGACACTCCGGGGCCGCTAATGAAAAACTGTTTTTT. Translation: CSAGHSGAANEKLFF. The variable domain in full, completed from reference TRBV29-1 and TRBJ1-4, reads SAVISQKPSRDICQRGTSLTIQCQVDSQVTMMFWYRQQPGQSLTLIATANQGSEATYESGFVIDKFPISRPNLTFSTLTVSNMSPEDSSIYLCSAGHSGAANEKLFFGSGTQLSVL.

J is TRBJ2-7 and V is TRBV29-1; D could derive from TRBD1 or TRBD2 (7 bases each). CDR1 SQVTM and CDR2 ANQGSEA come from the germline V gene. Trimming removed 4 bases at V and 4 bases at J, with 17 bases between. The CDR3 length is 14 residues. This chain's CDR3 is CSVGPRGGLYEQYF. CDR3 nucleotides: TGCAGCGTTGGTCCCAGGGGGGGATTGTACGAGCAGTACTTC.

At least ten counts were recorded for this clonotype. The V and J genes are TRBV14 and TRBJ2-5; D uncertain. With 0 bases removed from V and 2 bases from J, the gap between germline ends came to 10 bases. The CDR3 runs to 15 residues. The V gene's germline CDR1 is SGHDN and CDR2 FVKESK. In DNA, the CDR3 is TGTGCCAGCAGCCAAGATCTATGGTTTCAAGAGACCCAGTACTTC. Translation gives CASSQDLWFQETQYF.

The chain has TRBV7-2 and TRBJ2-3, with D perhaps matching TRBD1 or TRBD2 (5 bases each). Germline-derived CDR1 and CDR2 are SGHTA and FQGNSA. The CDR3 runs to 15 residues. The ends were cut back, 2 bases at V and 6 bases at J, with 15 bases in the middle. This chain's CDR3 is CASSLLAGTRDTQYF. In nucleotides, the CDR3 is TGTGCCAGCAGCTTACTAGCAGGGACGAGGGATACGCAGTATTTT.

A few counts support this clonotype. The genes are TRBV27 and TRBJ1-4; no reliable D call. This CDR3 is 14 amino acids long. V shed 5 bases and J shed 5 bases, with 12 bases lying between them. Germline V lookup: CDR1 MNHEY, CDR2 SMNVEV (reference sequence). CDR3 sequence reads: CASSPQLLNEKLFF. Here the CDR3 DNA reads TGTGCCAGCAGTCCCCAGTTGCTAAATGAAAAACTGTTTTTT.

V usage is TRBV5-1 and J usage is TRBJ2-3, with a possible D match to TRBD1 (6 bases). Germline CDR1 SGHRS, CDR2 YFSETQ. This CDR3 contains 15 residues. Trimming removed 0 bases at V and 4 bases at J, with 12 bases between. CDR3 sequence: CASSLGQGGADTQYF. In DNA form, the CDR3 reads TGCGCCAGCAGCTTGGGTCAAGGGGGTGCAGATACGCAGTATTTT.